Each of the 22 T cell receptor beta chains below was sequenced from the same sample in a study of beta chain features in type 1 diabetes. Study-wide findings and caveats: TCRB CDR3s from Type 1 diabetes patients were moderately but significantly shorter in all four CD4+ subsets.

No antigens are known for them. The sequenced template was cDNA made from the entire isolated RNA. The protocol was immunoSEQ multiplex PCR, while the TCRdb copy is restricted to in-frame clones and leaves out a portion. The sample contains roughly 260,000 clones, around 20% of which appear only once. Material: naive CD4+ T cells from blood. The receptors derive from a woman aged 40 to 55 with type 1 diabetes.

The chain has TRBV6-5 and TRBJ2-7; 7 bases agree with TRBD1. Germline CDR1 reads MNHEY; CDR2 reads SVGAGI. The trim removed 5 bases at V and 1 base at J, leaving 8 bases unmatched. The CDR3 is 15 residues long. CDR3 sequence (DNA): TGTGCCAGCAGTGGCTACAGGGGTCATTCCTACGAGCAGTACTTC. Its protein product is CASSGYRGHSYEQYF.

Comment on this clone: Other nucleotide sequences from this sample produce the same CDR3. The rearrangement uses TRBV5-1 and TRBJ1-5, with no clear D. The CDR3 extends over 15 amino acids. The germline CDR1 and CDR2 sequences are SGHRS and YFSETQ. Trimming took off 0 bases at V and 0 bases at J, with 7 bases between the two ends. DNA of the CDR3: TGCGCCAGCAGCTTGGACAGTAATAGCAATCAGCCCCAGCATTTT. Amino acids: CASSLDSNSNQPQHF.

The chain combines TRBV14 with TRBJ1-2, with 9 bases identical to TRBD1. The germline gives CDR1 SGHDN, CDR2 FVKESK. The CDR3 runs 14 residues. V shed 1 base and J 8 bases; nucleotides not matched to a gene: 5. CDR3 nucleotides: TGTGCCAGCAGCCAAGTACAGGGGGCCAACGGCTACACCTTC. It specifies CASSQVQGANGYTF.

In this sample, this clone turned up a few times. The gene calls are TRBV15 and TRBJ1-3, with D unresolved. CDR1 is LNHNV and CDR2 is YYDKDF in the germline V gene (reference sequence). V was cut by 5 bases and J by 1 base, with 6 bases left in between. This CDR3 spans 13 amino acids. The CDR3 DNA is TGTGCCACCAGCTCTCCTTCTGGAAACACCATATATTTT. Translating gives CATSSPSGNTIYF.

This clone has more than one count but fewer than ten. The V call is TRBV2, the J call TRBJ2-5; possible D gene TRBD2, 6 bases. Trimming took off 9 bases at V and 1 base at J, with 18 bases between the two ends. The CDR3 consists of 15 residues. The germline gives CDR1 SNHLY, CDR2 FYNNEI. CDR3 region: CASTDQRVPQETQYF. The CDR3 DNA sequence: TGTGCCAGTACCGATCAGCGGGTGCCCCAAGAGACCCAGTACTTC.

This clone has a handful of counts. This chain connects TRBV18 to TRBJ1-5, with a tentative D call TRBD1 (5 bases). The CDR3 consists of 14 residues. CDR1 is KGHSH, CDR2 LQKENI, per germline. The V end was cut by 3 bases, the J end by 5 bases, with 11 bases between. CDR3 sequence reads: CASSPQPRDQPQHF. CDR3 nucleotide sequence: TGTGCCAGCTCACCTCAGCCCAGGGATCAGCCCCAGCATTTT. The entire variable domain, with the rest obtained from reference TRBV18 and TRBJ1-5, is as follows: NAGVMQNPRHLVRRRGQEARLRCSPMKGHSHVYWYRQLPEEGLKFMVYLQKENIIDESGMPKERFSAEFPKEGPSILRIQQVVRGDSAAYFCASSPQPRDQPQHFGDGTRLSIL.

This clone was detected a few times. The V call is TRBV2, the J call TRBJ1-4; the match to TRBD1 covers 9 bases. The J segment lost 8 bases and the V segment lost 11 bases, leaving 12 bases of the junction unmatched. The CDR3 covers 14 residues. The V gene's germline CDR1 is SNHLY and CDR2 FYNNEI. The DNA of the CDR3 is TGTGCCGGACATGGGACAGGGCGTTGGGAAAAACTGTTTTTT. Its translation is CAGHGTGRWEKLFF.

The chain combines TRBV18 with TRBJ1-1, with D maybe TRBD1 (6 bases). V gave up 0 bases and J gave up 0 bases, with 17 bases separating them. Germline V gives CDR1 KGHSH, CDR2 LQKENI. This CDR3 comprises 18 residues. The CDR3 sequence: CASSPPGQGLVMNTEAFF. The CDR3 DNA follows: TGTGCCAGCTCACCACCGGGGCAGGGGCTAGTAATGAACACTGAAGCTTTCTTT. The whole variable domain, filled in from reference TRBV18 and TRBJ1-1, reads NAGVMQNPRHLVRRRGQEARLRCSPMKGHSHVYWYRQLPEEGLKFMVYLQKENIIDESGMPKERFSAEFPKEGPSILRIQQVVRGDSAAYFCASSPPGQGLVMNTEAFFGQGTRLTVV.

CDR3 in amino acids: CASSWELGEQFF. CDR3 sequence (DNA): TGTGCCAGCAGTTGGGAGCTTGGGGAGCAGTTCTTC. The chain couples TRBV28 to TRBJ2-1; D may be TRBD2 (5 bases). V was clipped by 4 bases and J by 10 bases, with 11 bases between them. The CDR3 consists of 12 residues. Germline CDR1 reads MDHEN; CDR2 reads SYDVKM.

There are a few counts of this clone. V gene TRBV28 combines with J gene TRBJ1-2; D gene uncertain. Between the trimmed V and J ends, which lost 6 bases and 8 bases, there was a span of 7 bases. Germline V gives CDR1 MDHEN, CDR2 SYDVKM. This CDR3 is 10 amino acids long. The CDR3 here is CASSRAGYTF. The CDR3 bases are TGTGCCAGCAGCCGCGCGGGCTACACCTTC.

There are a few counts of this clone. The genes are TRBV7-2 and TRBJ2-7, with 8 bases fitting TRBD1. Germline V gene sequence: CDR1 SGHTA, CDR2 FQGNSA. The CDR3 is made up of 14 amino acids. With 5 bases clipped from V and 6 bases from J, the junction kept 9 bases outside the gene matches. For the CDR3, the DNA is TGTGCCAGCAGCCTGGGCCAGGGGGCGTTCGAGCAGTACTTC. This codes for CASSLGQGAFEQYF.

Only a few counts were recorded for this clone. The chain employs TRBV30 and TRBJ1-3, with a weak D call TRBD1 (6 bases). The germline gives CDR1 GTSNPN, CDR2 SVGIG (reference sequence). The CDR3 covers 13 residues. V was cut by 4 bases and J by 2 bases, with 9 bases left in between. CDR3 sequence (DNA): TGTGCCTGGAACCGGGACACTGGAAACACCATATATTTT. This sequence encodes CAWNRDTGNTIYF.

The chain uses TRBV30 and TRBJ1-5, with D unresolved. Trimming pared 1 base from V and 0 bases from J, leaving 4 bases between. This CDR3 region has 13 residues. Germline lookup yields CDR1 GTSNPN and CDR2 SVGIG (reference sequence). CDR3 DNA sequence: TGTGCCTGGAGTGACGGTAGCAATCAGCCCCAGCATTTT. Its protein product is CAWSDGSNQPQHF.

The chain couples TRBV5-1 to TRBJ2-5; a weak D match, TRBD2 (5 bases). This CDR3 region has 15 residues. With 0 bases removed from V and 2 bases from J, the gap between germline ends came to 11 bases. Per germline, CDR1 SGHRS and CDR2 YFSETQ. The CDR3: CASSLGGSEQETQYF. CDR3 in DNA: TGCGCCAGCAGCTTGGGAGGGTCGGAGCAAGAGACCCAGTACTTC.

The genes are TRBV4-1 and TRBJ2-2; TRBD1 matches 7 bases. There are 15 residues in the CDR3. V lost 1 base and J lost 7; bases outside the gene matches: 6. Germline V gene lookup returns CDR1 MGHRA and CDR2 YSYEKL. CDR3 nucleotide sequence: TGCGCCAGCAGCCAAGCCGGGACAGTAGGCGGGGAGCTGTTTTTT. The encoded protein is CASSQAGTVGGELFF.

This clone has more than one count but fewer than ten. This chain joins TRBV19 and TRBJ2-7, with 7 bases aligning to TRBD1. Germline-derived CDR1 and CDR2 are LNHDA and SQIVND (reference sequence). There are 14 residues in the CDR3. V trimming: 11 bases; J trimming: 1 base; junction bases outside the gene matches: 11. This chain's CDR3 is CASGDRAPSYEQYF. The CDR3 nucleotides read TGTGCCTCGGGTGACAGGGCACCTTCCTACGAGCAGTACTTC. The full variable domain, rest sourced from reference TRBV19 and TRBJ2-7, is DGGITQSPKYLFRKEGQNVTLSCEQNLNHDAMYWYRQDPGQGLRLIYYSQIVNDFQKGDIAEGYSVSREKKESFPLTVTSAQKNPTAFYLCASGDRAPSYEQYFGPGTRLTVT.

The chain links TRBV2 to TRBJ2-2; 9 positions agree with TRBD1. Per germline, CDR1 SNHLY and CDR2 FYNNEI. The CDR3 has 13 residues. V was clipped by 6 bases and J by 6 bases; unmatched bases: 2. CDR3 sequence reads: CASRGTGPGELFF. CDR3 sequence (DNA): TGTGCCAGCAGAGGGACAGGGCCCGGGGAGCTGTTTTTT.

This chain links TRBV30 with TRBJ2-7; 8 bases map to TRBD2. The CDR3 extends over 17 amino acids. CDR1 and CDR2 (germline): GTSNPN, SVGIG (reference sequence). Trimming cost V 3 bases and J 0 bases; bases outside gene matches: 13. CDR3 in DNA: TGTGCCTGGAGCACCGGGACTAGTCGTTTTTACTCCTACGAGCAGTACTTC. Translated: CAWSTGTSRFYSYEQYF.

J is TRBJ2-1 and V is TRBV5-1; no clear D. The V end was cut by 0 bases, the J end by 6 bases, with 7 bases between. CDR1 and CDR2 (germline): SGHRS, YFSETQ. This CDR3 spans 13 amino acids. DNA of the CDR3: TGCGCCAGCAGCTTGGCCCTCGGCAATGAGCAGTTCTTC. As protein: CASSLALGNEQFF. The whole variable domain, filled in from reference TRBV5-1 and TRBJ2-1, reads KAGVTQTPRYLIKTRGQQVTLSCSPISGHRSVSWYQQTPGQGLQFLFEYFSETQRNKGNFPGRFSGRQFSNSRSEMNVSTLELGDSALYLCASSLALGNEQFFGPGTRLTVL.

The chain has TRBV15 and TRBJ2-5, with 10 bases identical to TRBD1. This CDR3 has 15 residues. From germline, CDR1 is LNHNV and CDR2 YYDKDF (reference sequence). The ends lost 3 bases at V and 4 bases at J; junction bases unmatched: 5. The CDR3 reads CATSRAGQGIETQYF. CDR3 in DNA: TGTGCCACCAGCAGGGCGGGACAGGGGATAGAGACCCAGTACTTC.

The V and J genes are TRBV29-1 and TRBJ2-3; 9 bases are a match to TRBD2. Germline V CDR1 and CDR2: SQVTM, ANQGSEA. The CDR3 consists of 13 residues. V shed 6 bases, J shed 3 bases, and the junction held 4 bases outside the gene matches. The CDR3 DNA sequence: TGCAGCGTGCTTAGCGGGGGAACAGATACGCAGTATTTT. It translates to CSVLSGGTDTQYF.

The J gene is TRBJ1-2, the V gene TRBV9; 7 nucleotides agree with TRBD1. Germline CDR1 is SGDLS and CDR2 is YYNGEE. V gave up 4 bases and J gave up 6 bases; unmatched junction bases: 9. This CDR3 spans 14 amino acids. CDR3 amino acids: CASSRQGNGHGYTF. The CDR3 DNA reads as TGTGCCAGCAGCAGACAGGGAAACGGGCATGGCTACACCTTC.